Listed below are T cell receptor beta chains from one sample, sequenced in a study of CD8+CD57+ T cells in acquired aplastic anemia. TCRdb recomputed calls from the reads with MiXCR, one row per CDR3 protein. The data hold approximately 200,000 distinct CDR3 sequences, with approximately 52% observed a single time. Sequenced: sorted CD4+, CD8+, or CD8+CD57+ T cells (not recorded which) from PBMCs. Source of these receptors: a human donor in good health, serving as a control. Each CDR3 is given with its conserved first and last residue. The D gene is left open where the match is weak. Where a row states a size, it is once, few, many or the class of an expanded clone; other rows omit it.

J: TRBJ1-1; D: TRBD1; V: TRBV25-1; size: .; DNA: TGTGCCAGCAGTGAACAGGGGGCGCTAATGAACACTGAAGCTTTCTTT; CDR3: CASSEQGALMNTEAFF
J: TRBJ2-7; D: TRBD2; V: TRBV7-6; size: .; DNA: TGTGCCAGCAGCTTAGTATCCGGGGGGGTCTCCGAGCAGTACTTC; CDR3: CASSLVSGGVSEQYF
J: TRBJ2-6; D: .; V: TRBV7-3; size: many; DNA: TGTGCCAGCAGCCCCCGGGGAGCCGGGGGAGGTGGGGCCAACGTCCTGACTTTC; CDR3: CASSPRGAGGGGANVLTF
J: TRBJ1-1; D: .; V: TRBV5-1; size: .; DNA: TGCGCCAGCAGCTTGGTAGGACGGTACACTGAAGCTTTCTTT; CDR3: CASSLVGRYTEAFF
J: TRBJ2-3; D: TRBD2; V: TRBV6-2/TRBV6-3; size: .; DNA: TGTGCCAGCAGCACGGAACTAGCGGGGGATACGCAGTACTTT; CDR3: CASSTELAGDTQYF
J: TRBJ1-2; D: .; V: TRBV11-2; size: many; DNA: TGTGCCAGCAGCCGGGACGGCAACTATGGCTACACCTTC; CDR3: CASSRDGNYGYTF
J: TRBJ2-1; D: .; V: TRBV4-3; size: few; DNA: TGCGCCAGCAGCGTTAGGGGGTCGGGCTCCTACAATGAGCAGTTCTTC; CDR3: CASSVRGSGSYNEQFF
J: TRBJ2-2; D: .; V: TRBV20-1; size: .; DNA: TGCAGTGCTAAAGACAGAGATTCCGGGGAGCTGTTTTTT; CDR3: CSAKDRDSGELFF
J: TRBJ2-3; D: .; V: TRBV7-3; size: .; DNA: TGTGCCAGCAGCCCCCTCTCGACAGGATTGGATACGCAGTATTTT; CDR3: CASSPLSTGLDTQYF
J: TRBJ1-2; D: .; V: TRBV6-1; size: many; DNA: TGTGCCAGCAGTGAAGTCGGCAGGGACGATTACTATGGCTACACCTTC; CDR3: CASSEVGRDDYYGYTF
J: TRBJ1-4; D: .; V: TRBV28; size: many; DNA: TGTGCCAGCAGTTCAGCCGGGACACCGGGGGGGAAACTGTTTTTT; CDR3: CASSSAGTPGGKLFF
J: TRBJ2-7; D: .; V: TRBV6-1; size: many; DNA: TGTGCCAGCACCCGGACTCGACGGGAGCAGTACTTC; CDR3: CASTRTRREQYF
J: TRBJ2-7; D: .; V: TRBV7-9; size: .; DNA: TGTGCCAGCAGCTTAGATAACCACGAGCAGTACTTC; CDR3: CASSLDNHEQYF
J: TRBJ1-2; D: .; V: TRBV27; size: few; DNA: TGTGCCAGCAGTTTAACCGGTGCGGCAGGTGAGGGCTACACCTTC; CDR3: CASSLTGAAGEGYTF